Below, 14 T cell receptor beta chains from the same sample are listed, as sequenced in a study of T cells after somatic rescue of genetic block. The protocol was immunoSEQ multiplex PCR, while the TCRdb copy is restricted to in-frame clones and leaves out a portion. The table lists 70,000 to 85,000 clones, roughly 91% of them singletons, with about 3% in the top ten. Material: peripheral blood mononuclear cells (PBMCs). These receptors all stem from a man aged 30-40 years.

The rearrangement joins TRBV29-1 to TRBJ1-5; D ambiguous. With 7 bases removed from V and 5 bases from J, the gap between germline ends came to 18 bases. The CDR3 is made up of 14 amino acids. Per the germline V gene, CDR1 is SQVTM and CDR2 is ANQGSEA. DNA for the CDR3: TGCAGCGCCTCCCAAAGCCTAAGCGATCAGCCCCAGCATTTT. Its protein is CSASQSLSDQPQHF.

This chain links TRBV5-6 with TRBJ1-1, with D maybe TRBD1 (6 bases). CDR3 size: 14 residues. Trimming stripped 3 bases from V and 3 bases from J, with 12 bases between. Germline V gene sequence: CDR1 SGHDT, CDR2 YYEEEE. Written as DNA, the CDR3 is TGTGCCAGCAGCTGGGGAGACAGGTACACTGAAGCTTTCTTT. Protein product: CASSWGDRYTEAFF. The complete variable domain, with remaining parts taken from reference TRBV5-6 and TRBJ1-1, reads DAGVTQSPTHLIKTRGQQVTLRCSPKSGHDTVSWYQQALGQGPQFIFQYYEEEERQRGNFPDRFSGHQFPNYSSELNVNALLLGDSALYLCASSWGDRYTEAFFGQGTRLTVV.

The CDR3 coding sequence is TGTGCCAGCAGCTTAGCTGACGCGGGTGAAAAACTGTTTTTT. It codes for CASSLADAGEKLFF. The chain is built from TRBV7-9 and TRBJ1-4, with unresolved D. The CDR3 contains 14 residues. Germline assignment: CDR1 SEHNR and CDR2 FQNEAQ (reference sequence). V gave up 0 bases and J gave up 7 bases, with 9 bases separating them.

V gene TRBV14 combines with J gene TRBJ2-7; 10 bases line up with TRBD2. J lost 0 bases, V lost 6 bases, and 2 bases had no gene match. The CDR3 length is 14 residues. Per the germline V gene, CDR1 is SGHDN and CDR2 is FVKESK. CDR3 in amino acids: CASRAGGSSYEQYF. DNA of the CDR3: TGTGCCAGCAGAGCGGGAGGGTCCTCCTACGAGCAGTACTTC. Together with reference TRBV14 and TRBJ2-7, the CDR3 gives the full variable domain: EAGVTQFPSHSVIEKGQTVTLRCDPISGHDNLYWYRRVMGKEIKFLLHFVKESKQDESGMPNNRFLAERTGGTYSTLKVQPAELEDSGVYFCASRAGGSSYEQYFGPGTRLTVT.

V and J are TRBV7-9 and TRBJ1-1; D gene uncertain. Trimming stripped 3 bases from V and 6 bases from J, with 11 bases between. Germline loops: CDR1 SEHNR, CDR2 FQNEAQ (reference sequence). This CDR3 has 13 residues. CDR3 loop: CASSFDSSAEAFF. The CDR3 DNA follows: TGTGCCAGCAGCTTCGACTCGAGCGCTGAAGCTTTCTTT.

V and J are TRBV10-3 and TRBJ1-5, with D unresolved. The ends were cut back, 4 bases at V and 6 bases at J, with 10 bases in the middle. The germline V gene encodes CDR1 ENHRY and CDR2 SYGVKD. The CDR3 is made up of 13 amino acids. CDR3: CAISGQVGQPQHF. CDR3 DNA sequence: TGTGCCATCAGTGGTCAAGTAGGTCAGCCCCAGCATTTT.

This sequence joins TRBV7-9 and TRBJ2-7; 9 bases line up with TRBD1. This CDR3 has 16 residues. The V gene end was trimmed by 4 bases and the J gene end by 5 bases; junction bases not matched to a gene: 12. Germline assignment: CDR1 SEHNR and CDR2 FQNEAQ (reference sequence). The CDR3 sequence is CASSSRGQGHRDEQYF. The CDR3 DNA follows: TGTGCCAGCAGCTCGAGAGGACAGGGGCACAGGGACGAGCAGTACTTC.

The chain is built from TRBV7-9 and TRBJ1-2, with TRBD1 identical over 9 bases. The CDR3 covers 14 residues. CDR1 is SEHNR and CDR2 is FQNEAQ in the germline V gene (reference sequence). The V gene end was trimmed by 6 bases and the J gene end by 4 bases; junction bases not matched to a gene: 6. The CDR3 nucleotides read TGTGCCAGCAGTACGGAGACAGGGGGCTATGGCTACACCTTC. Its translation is CASSTETGGYGYTF.

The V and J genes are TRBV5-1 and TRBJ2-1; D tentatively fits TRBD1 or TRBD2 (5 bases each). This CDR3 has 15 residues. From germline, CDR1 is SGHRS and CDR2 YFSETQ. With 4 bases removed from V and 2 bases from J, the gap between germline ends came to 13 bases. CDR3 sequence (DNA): TGCGCCAGCAGCGCGAGGGACCGACCCTACAATGAGCAGTTCTTC. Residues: CASSARDRPYNEQFF.

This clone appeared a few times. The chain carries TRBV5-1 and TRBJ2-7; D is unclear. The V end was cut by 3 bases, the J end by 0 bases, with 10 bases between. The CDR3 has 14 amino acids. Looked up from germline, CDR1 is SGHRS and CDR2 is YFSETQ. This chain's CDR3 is CASSSDQSSYEQYF. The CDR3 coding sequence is TGCGCCAGCAGCTCCGACCAGAGCTCCTACGAGCAGTACTTC. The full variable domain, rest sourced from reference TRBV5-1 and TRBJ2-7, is KAGVTQTPRYLIKTRGQQVTLSCSPISGHRSVSWYQQTPGQGLQFLFEYFSETQRNKGNFPGRFSGRQFSNSRSEMNVSTLELGDSALYLCASSSDQSSYEQYFGPGTRLTVT.

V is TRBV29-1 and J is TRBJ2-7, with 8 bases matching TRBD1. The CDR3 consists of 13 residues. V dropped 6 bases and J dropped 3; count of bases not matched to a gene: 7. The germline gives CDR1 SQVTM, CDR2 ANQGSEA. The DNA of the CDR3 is TGCAGCGTGGGGACAGGTGACTACTACGAGCAGTACTTC. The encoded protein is CSVGTGDYYEQYF.

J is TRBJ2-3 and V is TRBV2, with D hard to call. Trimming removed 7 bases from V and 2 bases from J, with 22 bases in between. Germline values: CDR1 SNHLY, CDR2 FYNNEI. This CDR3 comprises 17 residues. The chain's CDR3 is CASISLGSLENTDTQYF. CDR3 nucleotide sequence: TGTGCCAGCATTTCCTTGGGGTCCCTAGAGAACACAGATACGCAGTATTTT.

CDR3 in amino acids: CASSSPPGGYSNQPQHF. The CDR3 bases are TGTGCCAGTAGTAGCCCCCCAGGGGGCTATAGCAATCAGCCCCAGCATTTT. The V call is TRBV19, the J call TRBJ1-5, with 8 bases lining up with TRBD1. The CDR3 consists of 17 residues. The junction had 8 bases not matched to a gene; V was cut back by 4 bases and J by 0 bases. Germline CDR1 is LNHDA and CDR2 is SQIVND (reference sequence).

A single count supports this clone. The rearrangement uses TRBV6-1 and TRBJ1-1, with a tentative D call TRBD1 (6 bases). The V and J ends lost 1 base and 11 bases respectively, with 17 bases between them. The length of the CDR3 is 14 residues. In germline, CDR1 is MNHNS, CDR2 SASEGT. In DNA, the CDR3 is TGTGCCAGCAGTGAAGGGGGGACAAGTAAGGGGGCTTTCTTT. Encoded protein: CASSEGGTSKGAFF.